This T cell receptor beta chain was observed in a study of blood T cell repertoires in COVID-19. Study-wide background: PBMCs, B-cell-depleted T cells, or T cells were the source of the cDNA or gDNA that made up the material.

CDR1 is SGHTA, CDR2 FQGNSA, per germline. The CDR3 contains 16 residues. The V gene lost 5 bases and the J gene lost 3 bases, with 17 bases spanning the gap. The table came from immunoSEQ multiplex PCR; TCRdb's copy has only in-frame clones and leaves some out. Altogether some 200,000 clones are present, about 79% being singletons, with the ten largest covering roughly 1.4%. The clonotype was recovered from a woman in her thirties or forties who had recovered from COVID-19. Sequenced: peripheral blood. V usage is TRBV7-2 and J usage is TRBJ1-3, with D unresolved. CDR3 sequence (DNA): TGTGCCAGCAGCCCTCCGGGAGGGAGATATGGAAACACCATATATTTT. It yields the protein CASSPPGGRYGNTIYF.